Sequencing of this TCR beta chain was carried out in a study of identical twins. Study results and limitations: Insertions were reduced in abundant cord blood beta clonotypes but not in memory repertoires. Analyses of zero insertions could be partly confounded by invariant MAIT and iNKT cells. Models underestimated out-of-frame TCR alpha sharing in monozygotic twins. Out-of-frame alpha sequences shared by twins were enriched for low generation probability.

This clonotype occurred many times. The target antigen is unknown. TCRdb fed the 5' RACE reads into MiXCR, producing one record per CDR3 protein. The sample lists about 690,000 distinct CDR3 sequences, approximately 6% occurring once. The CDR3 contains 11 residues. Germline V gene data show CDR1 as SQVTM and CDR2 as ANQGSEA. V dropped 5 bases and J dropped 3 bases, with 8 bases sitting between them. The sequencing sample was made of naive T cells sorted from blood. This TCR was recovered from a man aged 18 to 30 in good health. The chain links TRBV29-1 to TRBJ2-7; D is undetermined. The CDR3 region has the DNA TGCAGCGTTTCGCGCAACTACGAGCAGTACTTC. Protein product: CSVSRNYEQYF.